These 21 T cell receptor beta chains share one sample of origin, sequenced in a study of T-cell memory formation after mild COVID-19 (dated by TCRdb to about 2021). The library came from 5' RACE. Sequenced using an Illumina NovaSeq 6000. TCRdb reran the public reads through fastp at Q25 and MiXCR, keeping productive beta chains. Every CDR3 protein is listed once, alongside the most common genes and DNA of its rows. This sample lists around 340,000 distinct CDR3 sequences; approximately 21% were detected once. Of the sample, around 12% falls within the top ten clones. The sequencing sample was made of PBMCs or a T cell subset sorted from them (not recorded which). The receptors here all came from an adult woman who had mild COVID-19 (a few samples of this study predate the infection). The sample titles of this study are shuffled in the database, so cell type and time point are left out; the donor was told from shared clones.

This chain links TRBV6-5 with TRBJ2-3, with D tentatively TRBD2 (5 bases). The V gene lost 5 bases and the J gene lost 5 bases, with 14 bases spanning the gap. This CDR3 is 14 amino acids long. The germline V gene has CDR1 MNHEY and CDR2 SVGAGI. DNA for the CDR3: TGTGCCAGCAGTCGGGGTCTAGGAGGAGATACGCAGTATTTT. This sequence encodes CASSRGLGGDTQYF.

CDR3 amino acids: CAWSRGISYEQYF. The CDR3 DNA reads as TGTGCCTGGAGCAGGGGTATCTCCTACGAGCAGTACTTC. V is TRBV30 and J is TRBJ2-7; D possibly corresponds to TRBD1 (6 bases). Deletions cut 3 bases from V and 0 bases from J, with 9 bases between. The CDR3 sequence is 13 residues long. Germline lookup yields CDR1 GTSNPN and CDR2 SVGIG (reference sequence).

This clonotype showed up just a few times. V and J are TRBV5-1 and TRBJ1-1; 10 bases align to TRBD1. The ends lost 5 bases at V and 5 bases at J; junction bases unmatched: 3. Germline values: CDR1 SGHRS, CDR2 YFSETQ. The CDR3 runs 13 residues. The CDR3 coding sequence is TGCGCCAGCAGTGGGGGACAGGGGACTGAAGCTTTCTTT. It specifies CASSGGQGTEAFF.

A few counts support this clonotype. V is TRBV2 and J is TRBJ1-5; D is possibly TRBD1 (5 bases). The CDR3 is 15 residues long. With 3 bases removed from V and 3 bases from J, the gap between germline ends came to 12 bases. Per the germline V gene, CDR1 is SNHLY and CDR2 is FYNNEI. The CDR3 sequence is CASSEGRVYNQPQHF. Written as DNA, the CDR3 is TGTGCCAGCAGTGAGGGCAGGGTTTACAATCAGCCCCAGCATTTT.

The table lists this clonotype with many counts. The rearrangement uses TRBV6-2 or TRBV6-3 and TRBJ2-1, with D possibly TRBD2 on 6 matching bases. Germline CDR1 is MNHEY and CDR2 is SVGEGT. The CDR3 loop spans 16 amino acids. Deletions cut 6 bases from V and 0 bases from J, with 15 bases between. CDR3 nucleotide sequence: TGTGCCAGCAGCGACCCGGGAGTCGGCTCCTACAATGAGCAGTTCTTC. Protein: CASSDPGVGSYNEQFF.

This clonotype has only a few counts. This sequence joins TRBV9 and TRBJ1-4; D remains unclear. The CDR3 consists of 13 residues. Trimming left V 5 bases short and J 3 bases short, with 8 bases between. CDR1 SGDLS and CDR2 YYNGEE come from the germline V gene. CDR3 region: CASSSGANEKLFF. Written as DNA, the CDR3 is TGTGCCAGCAGTTCAGGTGCTAATGAAAAACTGTTTTTT.

The CDR3 loop is CATSNPPAVPALDTQYF. DNA for the CDR3: TGTGCCACCTCGAATCCTCCCGCGGTACCTGCATTGGATACGCAGTATTTT. This chain joins TRBV25-1 and TRBJ2-3; D not resolved. Between the trimmed V and J ends, which lost 10 bases and 6 bases, there was a span of 29 bases. Germline V gene data show CDR1 as MGHDK and CDR2 as SYGVNS. The CDR3 has 17 amino acids.

This clonotype was counted only a few times. The V call is TRBV5-1, the J call TRBJ2-3, with TRBD2 as a possible D gene (6 bases). The CDR3 extends over 14 amino acids. Between the trimmed V and J ends, which lost 3 bases and 5 bases, there was a span of 13 bases. Germline V gene sequence: CDR1 SGHRS, CDR2 YFSETQ. The CDR3 sequence: CASSSTDGGDTQYF. The CDR3, as DNA: TGCGCCAGCAGCTCGACGGACGGGGGAGATACGCAGTATTTT.

This clonotype was found a few times. The CDR3 nucleotides read TGTGCCAGCAGTTCGACCCTTGGACAGGCGTACGAGCAGTACTTC. Its translation: CASSSTLGQAYEQYF. This chain links TRBV27 with TRBJ2-7; 7 bases are a match to TRBD1. V gave up 4 bases and J gave up 4 bases; unmatched junction bases: 10. Germline values: CDR1 MNHEY, CDR2 SMNVEV (reference sequence). The CDR3 is 15 residues long.

The chain uses TRBV10-1 and TRBJ1-4, with D maybe TRBD1 (5 bases). The germline CDR1 and CDR2 sequences are WNHNN and SYGVQD (reference sequence). The CDR3 has 16 amino acids. V was pared by 6 bases and J by 0 bases, with 14 bases between. CDR3 coding DNA: TGCGCCAGCAGAAACCCTGACAGTGCAACTAATGAAAAACTGTTTTTT. Its protein product is CASRNPDSATNEKLFF.

V and J are TRBV15 and TRBJ1-5, with 8 bases fitting TRBD1. The trim removed 0 bases at V and 4 bases at J, leaving 5 bases unmatched. The CDR3 has 16 amino acids. Germline loops: CDR1 LNHNV, CDR2 YYDKDF (reference sequence). CDR3 in amino acids: CATSREDRVWNQPQHF. Written as DNA, the CDR3 is TGTGCCACCAGCAGAGAGGACAGGGTGTGGAATCAGCCCCAGCATTTT.

The chain has TRBV4-1 and TRBJ2-7; D possibly corresponds to TRBD1 (6 bases). The CDR3 loop spans 14 amino acids. V was cut by 1 base and J by 6 bases, with 13 bases left in between. The germline CDR1 and CDR2 sequences are MGHRA and YSYEKL. The CDR3 sequence is CASSQVGQLFEQYF. The CDR3 coding sequence is TGCGCCAGCAGCCAAGTTGGACAGCTTTTCGAGCAGTACTTC.

The rearrangement links TRBV29-1 to TRBJ2-7, with 8 bases matching TRBD1. The CDR3 totals 14 residues. Germline CDR1 is SQVTM and CDR2 is ANQGSEA. V was clipped by 1 base and J by 2 bases; unmatched bases: 4. In DNA, the CDR3 is TGCAGCGTTGAAGTTCAGGGGGCGACCTACGAGCAGTACTTC. Translated, it gives CSVEVQGATYEQYF.

This clonotype was seen a handful of times. The chain uses TRBV7-2 and TRBJ2-1, with D perhaps TRBD2 (5 bases). The CDR3 length is 14 residues. V was trimmed by 1 base and J by 3 bases, leaving 7 bases between them. Germline-derived CDR1 and CDR2 are SGHTA and FQGNSA. CDR3 residues: CASSLGGIYNEQFF. For the CDR3, the DNA is TGTGCCAGCAGCTTAGGAGGGATCTACAATGAGCAGTTCTTC.

The chain has TRBV7-2 and TRBJ1-5; tentatively, D is TRBD1 (6 bases). Per the germline V gene, CDR1 is SGHTA and CDR2 is FQGNSA. The V end lost 6 bases, the J end lost 0 bases, and 12 bases lay between the germline ends. CDR3 length: 15 amino acids. The CDR3, as DNA: TGTGCCAGCAGGCCCCACAGGGATAGCAATCAGCCCCAGCATTTT. Amino acid sequence: CASRPHRDSNQPQHF.

This clonotype was counted ten times or more. V gene TRBV9 combines with J gene TRBJ1-1, with D tentatively TRBD1 (6 bases). V lost 4 bases to trimming and J lost 7 bases, with 17 bases between them. The CDR3 contains 14 residues. From germline, CDR1 is SGDLS and CDR2 YYNGEE. CDR3 in amino acids: CASSSENREGEAFF. For the CDR3, the DNA is TGTGCCAGCAGCTCCGAAAACAGGGAAGGTGAAGCTTTCTTT.

The J gene is TRBJ1-1, the V gene TRBV4-2; possible D gene TRBD1, 6 bases. V was shortened by 1 base and J by 0 bases, with 15 bases between the two germline ends. Germline CDR1 LGHNA, CDR2 YNFKEQ. The CDR3 runs 17 residues. CDR3 nucleotide sequence: TGTGCCAGCAGCCAAGCGGGAGAGGACAGCATGAACACTGAAGCTTTCTTT. Its protein product is CASSQAGEDSMNTEAFF.

V is TRBV15 and J is TRBJ1-1; tentative D call: TRBD1 (5 bases). V gave up 0 bases and J gave up 0 bases, with 11 bases separating them. The CDR3 totals 16 residues. Germline V lookup: CDR1 LNHNV, CDR2 YYDKDF (reference sequence). The CDR3 is CATSRDFRDLNTEAFF. DNA for the CDR3: TGTGCCACCAGCAGAGATTTTAGGGACTTGAACACTGAAGCTTTCTTT.

This clonotype was recorded at least ten times. The genes are TRBV5-1 and TRBJ2-7; possibly TRBD2 for D (6 bases). The CDR3 covers 16 residues. V dropped 0 bases and J dropped 0 bases, with 13 bases sitting between them. CDR1 and CDR2 (germline): SGHRS, YFSETQ. The chain's CDR3 is CASSLATSRSSYEQYF. The CDR3 DNA is TGCGCCAGCAGCTTGGCTACTAGCAGGAGCTCCTACGAGCAGTACTTC.

This chain links TRBV5-1 with TRBJ1-1; 9 nucleotides line up with TRBD1. In germline, CDR1 is SGHRS, CDR2 YFSETQ. CDR3 length: 16 amino acids. J was trimmed by 4 bases and V by 0 bases; bases with no gene match: 7. For the CDR3, the DNA is TGCGCCAGCAGCTTGGCTACAGGGGGCGCGGCCACTGAAGCTTTCTTT. This gives the protein CASSLATGGAATEAFF. Supplemented by reference TRBV5-1 and TRBJ1-1, the full variable domain reads KAGVTQTPRYLIKTRGQQVTLSCSPISGHRSVSWYQQTPGQGLQFLFEYFSETQRNKGNFPGRFSGRQFSNSRSEMNVSTLELGDSALYLCASSLATGGAATEAFFGQGTRLTVV.

The V gene is TRBV12-3 or TRBV12-4, the J gene TRBJ1-2; 9 nucleotides match TRBD1. CDR3 length equals 14 residues. V lost 6 bases, J lost 7 bases, and 9 bases stayed unmatched. The CDR3 DNA reads as TGTGCCAGCAGCTACGACAGGGGGGTGGCTGGCTACACCTTC. As protein: CASSYDRGVAGYTF.